What follows describes a single T cell receptor beta chain. Antigen: not known. This entry belongs to a study of cytotoxic CD8 clonotypes in ibrutinib-treated CLL. Overall study findings and caveats: T-cell clonality at baseline went above that of age-matched healthy donors and rose and fell with circulating CD8+ T-cell counts.

Trimming left V 5 bases short and J 0 bases short, with 5 bases between. The germline V gene encodes CDR1 SNHLY and CDR2 FYNNEI. The CDR3 has 12 amino acids. Sequencing used immunoSEQ multiplex PCR; TCRdb keeps in-frame clones, though not all of them. The table has approximately 91,000 clones, about 76% seen once. The receptor was isolated from a human donor with chronic lymphocytic leukemia. Material: PBMCs, obtained after 12 months of ibrutinib treatment. The chain carries TRBV2 and TRBJ2-7; D gene uncertain. The CDR3 loop is CASSFSSYEQYF. The CDR3 region has the DNA TGTGCCAGCAGTTTCTCCTCCTACGAGCAGTACTTC.